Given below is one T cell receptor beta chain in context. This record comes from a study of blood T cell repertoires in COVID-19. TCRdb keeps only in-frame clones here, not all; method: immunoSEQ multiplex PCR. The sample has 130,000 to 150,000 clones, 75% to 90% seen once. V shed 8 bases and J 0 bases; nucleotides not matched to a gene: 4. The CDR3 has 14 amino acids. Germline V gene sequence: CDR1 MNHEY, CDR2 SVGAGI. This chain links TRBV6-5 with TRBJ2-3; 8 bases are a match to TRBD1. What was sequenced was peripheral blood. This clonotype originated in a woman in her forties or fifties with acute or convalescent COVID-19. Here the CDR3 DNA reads TGTGCCAGCTACCGGGACAGGAGCACAGATACGCAGTATTTT. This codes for CASYRDRSTDTQYF.